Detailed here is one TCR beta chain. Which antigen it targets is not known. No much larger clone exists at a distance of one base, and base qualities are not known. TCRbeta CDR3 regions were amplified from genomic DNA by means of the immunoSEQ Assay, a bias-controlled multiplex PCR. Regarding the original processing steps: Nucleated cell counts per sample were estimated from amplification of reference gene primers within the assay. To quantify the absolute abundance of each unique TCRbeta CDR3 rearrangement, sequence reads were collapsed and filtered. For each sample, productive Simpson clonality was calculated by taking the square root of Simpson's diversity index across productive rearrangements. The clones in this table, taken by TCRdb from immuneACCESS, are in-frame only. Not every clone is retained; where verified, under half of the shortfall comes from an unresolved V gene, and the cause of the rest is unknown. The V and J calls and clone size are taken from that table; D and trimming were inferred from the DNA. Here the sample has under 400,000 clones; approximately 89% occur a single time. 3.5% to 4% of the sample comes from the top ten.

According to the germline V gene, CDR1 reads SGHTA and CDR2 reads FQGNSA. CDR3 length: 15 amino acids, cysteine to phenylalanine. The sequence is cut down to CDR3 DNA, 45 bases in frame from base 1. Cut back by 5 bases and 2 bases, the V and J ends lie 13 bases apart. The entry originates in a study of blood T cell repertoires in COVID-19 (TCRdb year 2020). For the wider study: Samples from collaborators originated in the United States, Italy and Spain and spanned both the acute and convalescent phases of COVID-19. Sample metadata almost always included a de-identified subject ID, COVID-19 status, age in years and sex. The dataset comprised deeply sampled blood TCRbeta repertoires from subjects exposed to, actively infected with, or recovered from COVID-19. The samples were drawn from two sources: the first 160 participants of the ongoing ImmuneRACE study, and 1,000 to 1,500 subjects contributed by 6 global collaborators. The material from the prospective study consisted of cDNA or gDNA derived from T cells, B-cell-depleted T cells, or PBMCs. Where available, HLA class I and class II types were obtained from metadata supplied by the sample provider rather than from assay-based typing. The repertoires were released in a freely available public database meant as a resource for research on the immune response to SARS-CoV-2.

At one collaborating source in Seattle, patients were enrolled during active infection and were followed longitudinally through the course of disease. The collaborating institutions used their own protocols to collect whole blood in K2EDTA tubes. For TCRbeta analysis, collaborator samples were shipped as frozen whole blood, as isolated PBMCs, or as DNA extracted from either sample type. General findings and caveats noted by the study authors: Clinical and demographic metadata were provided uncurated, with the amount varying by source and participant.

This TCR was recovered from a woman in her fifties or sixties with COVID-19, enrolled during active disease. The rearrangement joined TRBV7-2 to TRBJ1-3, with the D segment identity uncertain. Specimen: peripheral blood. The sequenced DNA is TGTGCCAGCAGCCTCCAAACGGGGACTGGAAACACCATATATTTT. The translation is CASSLQTGTGNTIYF.